A selection of T cell receptor beta chains follows, all from one sample in a study of graft-versus-host responses after intestinal transplantation. No antigen has been assigned to these receptors. TCRdb's table, derived via immunoSEQ multiplex PCR, lists solely in-frame clones and lacks some. The repertoire holds about 120,000 clones, roughly 95% seen once, with around 0.49% in the top ten. The sample in question was unstimulated CD8+ T cells sorted from spleen or lymph node cells, obtained before intestinal transplant. These receptor sequences come from a human donor who received an intestinal transplant. Each CDR3 is given with its conserved first and last residue. The D gene is left open where the match is weak. A clone size is listed for some rows: how often the clone was seen (once, few, many), or a class if it is expanded.

>NA|NA|TRBJ2-1|TRBV5-4
TGTGCCAGCAGCTTGGATTCAAGCGATGAGCAGTTCTTC
CASSLDSSDEQFF
>NA|NA|TRBJ1-2|TRBV19
TGTGCCAGTAGTATAGATGGGTTAGGGGATTCGTATGGCTACACCTTC
CASSIDGLGDSYGYTF
>NA|TRBD2|TRBJ2-7|TRBV7-7
TGTGCTAGCAGCCCCGGGACTAGCGGGAGGGCCTTGGAGCAGTACTTC
CASSPGTSGRALEQYF
>NA|NA|TRBJ1-2|TRBV19
TGTGCCAGTAGTATACTAGGGACCCCGGGAGGCTACACCTTC
CASSILGTPGGYTF
>NA|TRBD1|TRBJ2-7|TRBV6-1
TGTGCCAGCAGGATGGGACAGGGTGCCTACGAGCAGTACTTC
CASRMGQGAYEQYF
>NA|NA|TRBJ2-1|TRBV28
TGTGCCAGCAGTTTCTTAAATGAGCAGTTCTTC
CASSFLNEQFF
>NA|TRBD2|TRBJ2-7|TRBV5-6
TGTGCCAACAGCGGGTCCGGGACTAGCGGGATATACGAGCAGTACTTC
CANSGSGTSGIYEQYF
>NA|NA|TRBJ1-2|TRBV7-3
TGTGCCAGCAGCTACGGGCCACGAAGTGGCTACACCTTC
CASSYGPRSGYTF
>NA|TRBD2|TRBJ2-1|TRBV4-1
TGCGCCAGCAGGGCTAGCGGGAGTATGTCCTACAATGAGCAGTTCTTC
CASRASGSMSYNEQFF
>NA|TRBD2|TRBJ2-5|TRBV4-2
TGTGCCAGCAGCCAAGATGGGACTAGCGCCAACCAAGAGACCCAGTACTTC
CASSQDGTSANQETQYF
>NA|NA|TRBJ2-7|TRBV4-1
TGCGCCAGCAGCCAAGAGATAACGTCCTACGAGCAGTACTTC
CASSQEITSYEQYF
>NA|NA|TRBJ2-1|TRBV29-1
TGCAGCGTTGTGTCAGGGAATGAGCAGTTCTTC
CSVVSGNEQFF
>NA|TRBD1|TRBJ2-7|TRBV27
TGTGCCAGCAGTTTATCGGGGACAGGGTTCTACGAGCAGTACTTC
CASSLSGTGFYEQYF
>NA|NA|TRBJ1-1|TRBV25-1
TGTGCCAGCAGTGAATCGGCTGGCACTGAAGCTTTCTTT
CASSESAGTEAFF
>NA|NA|TRBJ2-3|TRBV2
TGTGCCATCCAGGGAGGGGGAGCTGAGCTGGATACGCAGTATTTT
CAIQGGGAELDTQYF
>NA|NA|TRBJ2-5|TRBV27
TGTGCCAGCAGTTTATCGGCCAGTCAAGAGACCCAGTACTTC
CASSLSASQETQYF
>NA|NA|TRBJ1-1|TRBV7-9
TGTGCCAGCAGCTTCCTCGGGGGGTCCGGAATCCCAAACACTGAAGCTTTCTTT
CASSFLGGSGIPNTEAFF
>NA|NA|TRBJ1-3|TRBV7-9
TGTGCCAGCAGGTCCCCTGGGAGCTCTGGAAACACCATATATTTT
CASRSPGSSGNTIYF
>NA|NA|TRBJ2-1|TRBV12-5
TGTGCTAGTGCCCTAGCCTACAATGAGCAGTTCTTC
CASALAYNEQFF
>once|NA|TRBJ1-1|TRBV19
TGTGCCACCCGCTTTGAGAACACTGAAGCTTTCTTT
CATRFENTEAFF
>NA|NA|TRBJ2-1|TRBV27
TGTGCCAGCACCATCAAACTTAACTACAATGAGCAGTTCTTC
CASTIKLNYNEQFF
>NA|TRBD2|TRBJ2-1|TRBV5-1
TGCGCCAGCGGGTCTAGCGGGAGGGCAGGTGAGCAGTTCTTC
CASGSSGRAGEQFF
>NA|NA|TRBJ1-5|TRBV6-1
TGTGCCAGCAGTGAAGAAGTAACCGCCACCGAGCCCCAGCATTTT
CASSEEVTATEPQHF
>NA|NA|TRBJ2-3|TRBV28
TGTGCCAGCAGCCAAGGGGTCACAAGCACAGATACGCAGTATTTT
CASSQGVTSTDTQYF
>NA|TRBD1|TRBJ2-7|TRBV10-3
TGTGCCATCAGCACAGGGGACGAGCAGTACTTC
CAISTGDEQYF
>once|NA|TRBJ1-2|TRBV27
TGTGCCAGCAGTTCCCGGACAGTCTCAGGTGGTGACGGATATGGCTACACCTTC
CASSSRTVSGGDGYGYTF
>once|NA|TRBJ1-1|TRBV27
TGTGCCAGCAGTTTACTGGGGAGCACTGAAGCTTTCTTT
CASSLLGSTEAFF
>NA|NA|TRBJ2-5|TRBV9
TGTGCCAGCAGCGTCGGAACTAGGGCGGAGTTTCAAGAGACCCAGTACTTC
CASSVGTRAEFQETQYF
>NA|NA|TRBJ2-7|TRBV6-5
TGTGCCAGCAGTTACGCCGGGAACGCGTACGAGCAGTACTTC
CASSYAGNAYEQYF
>once|TRBD1|TRBJ1-1|TRBV19
TGTGCCACCACTCAGGGGGGCACTGAAGCTTTCTTT
CATTQGGTEAFF
>once|TRBD2|TRBJ2-1|TRBV15
TGTGCCACCAGCAACCCCGGGACTAGCGGCTACAATGAGCAGTTCTTC
CATSNPGTSGYNEQFF
>once|NA|TRBJ1-2|TRBV7-6
TGTGCCAGCAGCTCCGGGGGTGGAGGGATTAACTATGGCTACACCTTC
CASSSGGGGINYGYTF
>once|NA|TRBJ1-5|TRBV7-6
TGTGCCAGCAGCTTAGGGGGCCAGGACTCTCAGCCCCAGCATTTT
CASSLGGQDSQPQHF
>NA|NA|TRBJ2-2|TRBV14
TGTGCCAGCAGCCAAGGGAGGAACACCGGGGAGCTGTTTTTT
CASSQGRNTGELFF
>NA|NA|TRBJ2-1|TRBV29-1
TGCAGCGTTGGACTAGCCTACAATGAGCAGTTCTTC
CSVGLAYNEQFF
>NA|NA|TRBJ1-1|TRBV11-3
TGTGCCAGCAGCTTGGACAGCACCATGAACACTGAAGCTTTCTTT
CASSLDSTMNTEAFF
>NA|TRBD1|TRBJ1-4|TRBV27
TGTGCCAGCAGCTCTAGGGACAGGGGGTATGAAAAACTGTTTTTT
CASSSRDRGYEKLFF
>NA|NA|TRBJ1-1|TRBV5-1
TGCGCCAGCAGCTTTGCTGGGACGAACACTGAAGCTTTCTTT
CASSFAGTNTEAFF
>NA|TRBD1|TRBJ1-1|TRBV10-3
TGTGCCATCAGTGATTACCCGGGACAGGCCTCGAACACTGAAGCTTTCTTT
CAISDYPGQASNTEAFF
>once|TRBD2|TRBJ2-5|TRBV5-1
TGCGCCAGCAGCTGGGGGACTAGCGGGAACCAAGAGACCCAGTACTTC
CASSWGTSGNQETQYF
>NA|TRBD2|TRBJ2-7|TRBV7-9
TGTGCCAGCAGCTCTAGCGGGACCTCCTACGAGCAGTACTTC
CASSSSGTSYEQYF
>NA|NA|TRBJ2-3|TRBV2
TGTGCCAGCAGTGATCTGGGGGGCTACCATACGCAGTATTTT
CASSDLGGYHTQYF